These T cell receptor beta chains were read from a single sample in a study of blood T cells in healthy people across ages. MiXCR, applied by TCRdb to the 5' RACE reads, yields one record per CDR3 protein. The sample has about 1.8 million distinct CDR3 sequences; about 50% are singletons. The sample consisted of blood. The receptor set was obtained from a woman in her forties in good health. Each CDR3 is given with its conserved first and last residue. The D gene is left open where the match is weak. Clone size is stated in some rows and not others, as once, few, many or a class when expanded.

size	D	V	J	CDR3	DNA
once	NA	TRBV15	TRBJ2-5	CATSRARTGEKTQYF	TGTGCCACCAGCAGAGCTCGGACGGGGGAGAAGACCCAGTACTTC
NA	TRBD2	TRBV5-1	TRBJ2-1	CASSLVVAGGPLGEQFF	TGCGCCAGCAGCTTGGTGGTAGCGGGGGGGCCTTTGGGCGAGCAGTTCTTC
NA	TRBD2	TRBV20-1	TRBJ2-3	CSAEGLHLDTDTQYF	TGCAGTGCAGAGGGACTACACCTGGACACAGATACGCAGTATTTT
once	NA	TRBV20-1	TRBJ1-1	CSAQRGFGAEAFF	TGCAGTGCACAGAGGGGGTTTGGGGCTGAAGCTTTCTTT
few	TRBD1	TRBV5-1	TRBJ2-3	CASSKGQATDTQYF	TGTGCCAGCAGCAAAGGACAGGCCACAGATACGCAGTATTTT
few	NA	TRBV5-6	TRBJ2-7	CASSTGTAREQYF	TGTGCCAGCAGCACGGGGACCGCACGCGAGCAGTACTTC
few	TRBD1	TRBV10-3	TRBJ1-4	CAISGTGGEKLFF	TGTGCCATCAGTGGGACAGGGGGCGAAAAACTGTTTTTT
few	TRBD1	TRBV20-1	TRBJ2-5	CSARRQGETQYF	TGCAGTGCCCGTCGACAGGGAGAGACCCAGTACTTC
NA	TRBD2	TRBV6-5	TRBJ2-7	CASSYFISGVSYEQYF	TGTGCCAGCAGTTACTTCATTAGCGGGGTCTCCTACGAGCAGTACTTC
few	TRBD1	TRBV7-2	TRBJ2-7	CASSLGRSGTGFYEQYF	TGTGCCAGCAGCTTAGGTCGGTCGGGGACAGGATTCTACGAGCAGTACTTC
NA	NA	TRBV20-1	TRBJ1-1	CSARLAVEAFF	TGCAGTGCTAGATTGGCAGTTGAAGCTTTCTTT
few	NA	TRBV5-1	TRBJ2-3	CASRGGTSTDTQYF	TGCGCCAGCAGGGGCGGCACTAGCACAGATACGCAGTATTTT
NA	NA	TRBV6-6	TRBJ2-3	CASSFLTDSTDTQYF	TGTGCCAGCAGTTTCCTGACTGACTCCACAGATACGCAGTATTTT
NA	NA	TRBV25-1	TRBJ2-5	CASSRGGGKETQYF	TGTGCCAGCAGTCGGGGAGGTGGGAAAGAGACCCAGTACTTC
many	TRBD2	TRBV7-2	TRBJ2-1	CASSLKFSGGASYNEQFF	TGTGCCAGCAGCTTAAAATTCTCCGGGGGGGCCTCCTACAATGAGCAGTTCTTC
NA	TRBD2	TRBV29-1	TRBJ2-3	CSVELAGVTDTQYF	TGCAGCGTCGAACTAGCGGGGGTGACAGATACGCAGTATTTT
NA	NA	TRBV7-2	TRBJ2-7	CASSLGGAGTSYEQYF	TGTGCCAGCAGCCTAGGGGGGGCAGGGACCTCCTACGAGCAGTACTTC
NA	TRBD2	TRBV20-1	TRBJ2-3	CSAPGIAGADTQYF	TGCAGTGCCCCCGGAATAGCGGGGGCAGATACGCAGTATTTT
few	NA	TRBV12-3/TRBV12-4	TRBJ2-4	CASSPNPTGIKAKNIQYF	TGTGCCAGCAGTCCAAACCCTACAGGGATTAAAGCCAAAAACATTCAGTACTTC
once	TRBD1	TRBV6-1	TRBJ1-4	CASRDRGMATNEKLFF	TGTGCCAGCAGAGACAGGGGAATGGCAACTAATGAAAAACTGTTTTTT
once	NA	TRBV7-9	TRBJ1-1	CASSGLRESEAFF	TGTGCCAGCAGCGGACTCAGGGAAAGTGAAGCTTTCTTT
few	NA	TRBV5-1	TRBJ1-1	CASSLARGYTEAFF	TGCGCCAGCAGCTTGGCGAGGGGGTACACTGAAGCTTTCTTT
NA	NA	TRBV28	TRBJ2-5	CTSSLNSPETQYF	TGTACCAGCAGTTTAAACAGCCCAGAGACCCAGTACTTC
NA	TRBD1	TRBV4-1	TRBJ2-3	CASSLNLATGEDTQYF	TGCGCCAGCAGCCTGAATTTGGCCACAGGGGAAGATACGCAGTATTTT
few	TRBD2	TRBV12-3/TRBV12-4	TRBJ2-5	CASSLMSSGGQETQYF	TGTGCCAGCAGTTTAATGTCTAGCGGGGGCCAAGAGACCCAGTACTTC
NA	TRBD1	TRBV14	TRBJ2-4	CASSQGYRGLEERYF	TGTGCCAGCAGCCAAGGTTACAGGGGCCTAGAAGAGCGGTACTTC
many	TRBD1	TRBV6-6	TRBJ1-2	CASRGDRVYGYTF	TGTGCCAGCAGGGGGGACAGGGTTTATGGCTACACCTTC
NA	TRBD2	TRBV12-3/TRBV12-4	TRBJ2-4	CASSLGAGGQEQYF	TGTGCTAGCAGTTTAGGAGCGGGGGGGCAAGAGCAGTACTTC
few	TRBD2	TRBV6-2/TRBV6-3	TRBJ2-1	CASSYRIRGLAGFYNEQFF	TGTGCCAGCAGTTACCGGATTAGGGGTCTAGCGGGTTTCTACAATGAGCAGTTCTTC
NA	NA	TRBV7-2	TRBJ1-5	CASSLGSPKWPQHF	TGTGCCAGCAGCTTAGGTTCCCCAAAATGGCCCCAGCATTTT
few	TRBD1	TRBV28	TRBJ2-5	CASSLPGGAGTQYF	TGTGCCAGCAGTCTACCAGGGGGCGCAGGGACCCAGTACTTC
NA	TRBD1	TRBV29-1	TRBJ1-1	CSLGQGEAVTEAFF	TGCAGCCTCGGACAGGGGGAAGCGGTCACTGAAGCTTTCTTT
NA	TRBD2	TRBV20-1	TRBJ2-1	CSARDPQGTRDEQFF	TGCAGTGCTAGAGATCCGCAGGGGACTAGGGATGAGCAGTTCTTC
few	NA	TRBV7-2	TRBJ2-3	CASSFHSPSTDTQYF	TGTGCCAGCAGCTTTCACAGCCCTAGCACAGATACGCAGTATTTT
NA	NA	TRBV6-2/TRBV6-3	TRBJ2-7	CASSPMADYEQYF	TGTGCCAGCAGTCCGATGGCGGACTACGAGCAGTACTTC
NA	TRBD2	TRBV11-2	TRBJ2-7	CASSGGTSGSYEQYF	TGTGCCAGCAGCGGCGGGACTAGCGGTTCCTACGAGCAGTACTTC
NA	TRBD2	TRBV4-3	TRBJ2-3	CASSRSGGEEDTQYF	TGCGCCAGCAGCCGTAGCGGGGGGGAGGAAGATACGCAGTATTTT
NA	NA	TRBV13	TRBJ2-7	CASSLKISSYEQYF	TGTGCCAGCAGCTTAAAGATAAGCTCCTACGAGCAGTACTTC
many	NA	TRBV29-1	TRBJ2-1	CSVVWVSDNEQFF	TGCAGCGTTGTGTGGGTATCGGACAATGAGCAGTTCTTC
NA	NA	TRBV3-1	TRBJ2-4	CASSRLRGVNIQYF	TGTGCCAGCAGCCGTCTTAGGGGGGTGAACATTCAGTACTTC
NA	TRBD2	TRBV4-3	TRBJ2-1	CASSQSGGSSYNEQFF	TGCGCCAGCAGCCAATCCGGGGGGAGCTCCTACAATGAGCAGTTCTTC
few	TRBD2	TRBV5-1	TRBJ2-1	CASSLALLAGGRKTGDEQFF	TGCGCCAGCAGCTTAGCGCTGCTAGCGGGGGGACGGAAGACGGGCGATGAGCAGTTCTTC
NA	NA	TRBV2	TRBJ1-2	CASSDRGAYGYTF	TGTGCCAGCAGTGACAGGGGCGCCTATGGCTACACCTTC
few	NA	TRBV19	TRBJ1-6	CASSRTVGTSPLHF	TGTGCCAGTAGTCGGACAGTGGGGACATCGCCCCTCCACTTT
NA	TRBD1	TRBV20-1	TRBJ2-7	CSARDPDRGEQYF	TGCAGTGCTAGAGACCCGGACAGGGGCGAGCAGTACTTC
NA	TRBD1	TRBV18	TRBJ2-7	CASSPTGQRTPYEQYF	TGTGCCAGCTCACCCACGGGACAGAGAACCCCCTACGAGCAGTACTTC
few	TRBD1	TRBV29-1	TRBJ2-4	CSVGDRGGNIQYF	TGCAGCGTCGGCGACAGGGGGGGAAACATTCAGTACTTC
NA	NA	TRBV12-3/TRBV12-4	TRBJ1-2	CASSLGAGLRHGYTF	TGTGCCAGCAGTTTAGGGGCAGGGCTAAGGCATGGCTACACCTTC
NA	TRBD2	TRBV3-1	TRBJ2-1	CASSPLQRGGGNEQFF	TGTGCCAGCAGCCCACTCCAGCGGGGGGGAGGCAATGAGCAGTTCTTC
NA	NA	TRBV7-6	TRBJ1-5	CASSLTGTFCQPQHF	TGTGCCAGCAGCTTAACGGGGACCTTTTGTCAGCCCCAGCATTTT